This T cell receptor beta chain is drawn from a study of immune evolution from preneoplasia to lung adenocarcinoma (dated by TCRdb to the early 2020s). The study in broad terms: HLA loss of heterozygosity was seen in about 7.6%, 15% and 36% of AIS, MIA and ADC lesions, and in no AAH lesions. Sample size was determined by specimen availability and not by a prior power calculation. The study combined immune gene expression, TCR sequencing and multiplex immunofluorescence to profile immune contexture across lung adenocarcinoma precursors and invasive adenocarcinoma. Resected precursor lesions (AAH, AIS, MIA) and invasive adenocarcinomas were each compared against paired morphologically normal lung tissue. According to the study, 105 samples were used for TCR sequencing. The immune data were combined with whole exome sequencing and methylation data from the same cohort of nodules. POLYSOLVER was used to infer class I HLA alleles from exome data, and LOHHLA was used to detect allele-specific HLA loss. A total of about 56 patients contributed TCR sequencing data. In total, the cohort included roughly 49 patients with pulmonary nodules, all of whom underwent surgical resection. Paper-wide results and their limitations: KRAS-mutant nodules showed the highest T cell clonality compared with EGFR-mutant or double wild-type lesions. Normal lung showed the highest clonality, whereas later-stage lesions appeared to have higher T cell density and diversity but lower clonality. Findings were based on association rather than direct causation; larger cohorts with long-term follow-up and longitudinal biopsies were deemed needed. All patients were from Japan and China, so applicability to Western populations was uncertain. Normal lung had the highest top T cell clone frequencies, and these frequencies appeared to fall progressively from AAH through AIS, MIA and invasive adenocarcinoma.

Using the immunoSEQ hsTCRbeta Kit, TCR beta CDR3 regions were sequenced from DNA. Per the original workflow: TCR sequencing data were analysed with the ImmunoSEQ Analyzer. T cell clonality was defined as 1 minus Pielou's evenness, as computed on productive rearrangements. To measure T cell diversity, the inverse Simpson index was applied to productive templates. T cell density was TCR beta template counts normalized to usable DNA, estimated by amplifying and sequencing housekeeping genes. Two-sided Kruskal-Wallis tests were used to compare TCR metrics between histologic stages. Sourced from immuneACCESS, this table was stored by TCRdb with only in-frame sequences that have V and J called. A share of the clones is absent; for the studies checked, an unresolved V gene accounts for under half, and the remainder has no known explanation. The V and J calls and clone size come from that table; D and trimming were worked out from the DNA. The sample data list around 3,500 clones, and around 80% of these were observed just once. Approximately 5% of the sample lies in the top ten.

Patients underwent resection in Japan or China between the mid-2010s and the late 2010s. Two lung cancer pathologists independently reviewed H&E slides to confirm the histologic diagnosis of every case. Macro-dissection after pathologic assessment enriched premalignant or tumor cells for nucleic acid extraction. FFPE tissue was used for DNA isolation with the AllPrep DNA/RNA FFPE Kit. Of note for this clone: Its specific antigen is unknown. Per-base qualities were not stored, and no clone one base away is much larger.

The CDR3, cysteine through phenylalanine, is 13 amino acids long. Solely the CDR3 DNA is kept, with 39 bases framed from the first base. Via the germline V gene, CDR1 is SGHRS and CDR2 YFSETQ. V gives up 0 bases and J gives up 4 bases, and the segment between their germline ends measures 8 bases. The rearranged segments are TRBV5-1 and TRBJ2-7; a confident D gene designation cannot be given. Sequenced material: FFPE lung adenocarcinoma in situ tissue. The cell subset or site label on this specimen signifies: preinvasive adenocarcinoma in situ (AIS). The TCR comes from a person aged 70 to 85 with lung adenocarcinoma. The base sequence is TGCGCCAGCAGCTTGGCGGGTAGTTACGAGCAGTACTTC. Its amino acids are CASSLAGSYEQYF.